This TCR beta chain was retrieved from a study of blood T cells in healthy people across ages. Study-level findings and limits: Naive CD4+ cell counts and diversity both ran higher in long-lived than in aged donors. Getting older went along with TCR beta diversity per million T cells dropping roughly linearly.

Caucasian, healthy and from Russia, the donors were aged between about 6 and 100. Then a second PCR, running roughly 7 to 11 cycles, was carried out with a sample-barcoded 5' primer and a J-beta primer mix. MiXCR, applied by TCRdb to the 5' RACE reads, yields one record per CDR3 protein. The sample comprises fewer than 750,000 distinct CDR3 sequences, around 50% of which are singletons, and around 23% rests with the top ten. CDR1 is SGHRS, CDR2 YFSETQ, per germline. Trimming removed 5 bases at V and 2 bases at J, with 16 bases between. The CDR3 has 15 residues. Points on this clonotype: Its antigen is not identified.

The V and J genes are TRBV5-1 and TRBJ2-5; possibly TRBD1 for D (7 bases). Sequenced sample: blood. The TCR sequence derives from a man older than 75 in good health. The CDR3 is CASRGGTGVQETQYF. For the CDR3, the DNA is TGCGCCAGCAGGGGGGGAACAGGGGTACAAGAGACCCAGTACTTC. Supplemented by reference TRBV5-1 and TRBJ2-5, the full variable domain reads KAGVTQTPRYLIKTRGQQVTLSCSPISGHRSVSWYQQTPGQGLQFLFEYFSETQRNKGNFPGRFSGRQFSNSRSEMNVSTLELGDSALYLCASRGGTGVQETQYFGPGTRLLVL.